This TCR beta chain is from a study of response to subunit inactivated influenza vaccine. Each CDR3 protein gets one entry after TCRdb re-called the RT-PCR reads with MiXCR. This sample has about 800,000 distinct CDR3 sequences, with around 21% found just once. This clonotype was obtained from a man in his fifties who received an inactivated influenza vaccine. This specimen was PBMCs from blood, taken more than 4 days after vaccination.

The CDR3 region has the DNA TGTGCCAGCAGCTTAGGGCAGGGGCCAAATTACGAGCAGTACTTC. Encoded protein: CASSLGQGPNYEQYF. The chain links TRBV13 to TRBJ2-7, with D possibly TRBD1 on 6 matching bases. Trimming shortened V by 0 bases and J by 4 bases, and 13 bases separated the two germline ends. This CDR3 contains 15 residues. Germline CDR1 and CDR2: PRHDT and FYEKMQ (reference sequence).